Shown below are 21 T cell receptor beta chains from a single sample sequenced in a study of cytomegalovirus exposure and HLA in healthy donors. Researchers ran the PCR with 60 Vbeta and 13 Jbeta primers. Using immunoSEQ multiplex PCR, the repertoire was profiled, and TCRdb retains in-frame clones only, with some absent. The data show roughly 100,000 clones, approximately 73% seen once. Sequenced material: PBMCs. These receptors all stem from a man in his forties or fifties in good health and CMV-seronegative.

The chain carries TRBV30 and TRBJ2-7, with D unresolved. Trimming took 2 bases from V and 3 from J, leaving 11 bases between them. The CDR3 runs to 13 residues. The germline gives CDR1 GTSNPN, CDR2 SVGIG (reference sequence). CDR3 DNA: TGTGCCTGGAGTTCCGAGGTCAGCTACGAGCAGTACTTC. It translates to CAWSSEVSYEQYF.

This clone appeared a single time. The CDR3 protein is CASSSQRGTEAFF. The DNA of the CDR3 is TGTGCCAGCAGCTCCCAAAGGGGTACTGAAGCTTTCTTT. V usage is TRBV7-6 and J usage is TRBJ1-1; D is possibly TRBD1 (5 bases). V shed 4 bases and J shed 5 bases, with 11 bases lying between them. The CDR3 is 13 amino acids. Germline V lookup: CDR1 SGHVS, CDR2 FNYEAQ. The variable domain in full, completed from reference TRBV7-6 and TRBJ1-1, reads GAGVSQSPRYKVTKRGQDVALRCDPISGHVSLYWYRQALGQGPEFLTYFNYEAQQDKSGLPNDRFSAERPEGSISTLTIQRTEQRDSAMYRCASSSQRGTEAFFGQGTRLTVV.

This chain joins TRBV2 and TRBJ1-1; D remains unclear. The CDR3 runs to 13 residues. Trimming removed 6 bases from V and 1 base from J, with 9 bases in between. Germline-derived CDR1 and CDR2 are SNHLY and FYNNEI. CDR3 region: CASSAQKNTEAFF. The CDR3, as DNA: TGTGCCAGCAGCGCACAGAAGAACACTGAAGCTTTCTTT.

This clone appeared a single time. The chain employs TRBV27 and TRBJ2-7, with D tentatively TRBD2 (5 bases). The V end lost 6 bases, the J end lost 2 bases, and 20 bases lay between the germline ends. Looked up from germline, CDR1 is MNHEY and CDR2 is SMNVEV (reference sequence). CDR3 size: 16 residues. DNA of the CDR3: TGTGCCAGCAGCACGGGGATCTCCGCTTTACCCTACGAGCAGTACTTC. Protein sequence: CASSTGISALPYEQYF.

The V gene is TRBV5-1, the J gene TRBJ2-2; D is unclear. The germline V and J ends were trimmed by 0 bases and 0 bases, with 9 bases remaining between them. The germline V gene has CDR1 SGHRS and CDR2 YFSETQ. The length of the CDR3 is 16 residues. Written as DNA, the CDR3 is TGCGCCAGCAGCTTGGCGTCAGGCTCGAACACCGGGGAGCTGTTTTTT. Protein: CASSLASGSNTGELFF.

The chain is built from TRBV4-1 and TRBJ2-2; tentative D call: TRBD1 (6 bases). V was cut by 2 bases and J by 1 base, with 11 bases left in between. This CDR3 is 16 amino acids long. Germline V gives CDR1 MGHRA, CDR2 YSYEKL. CDR3 nucleotide sequence: TGCGCCAGCAGCCAATTTATGACAGGGAACACCGGGGAGCTGTTTTTT. Translating it yields CASSQFMTGNTGELFF.

This chain connects TRBV15 to TRBJ1-5; 7 bases fit TRBD1. V was pared by 3 bases and J by 2 bases, with 4 bases of the junction left unmatched. This CDR3 has 15 amino acids. Germline V gene sequence: CDR1 LNHNV, CDR2 YYDKDF (reference sequence). The CDR3 loop is CATSRATGGNQPQHF. In nucleotides, the CDR3 is TGTGCCACCAGCAGGGCCACAGGGGGCAATCAGCCCCAGCATTTT.

This chain joins TRBV7-8 and TRBJ2-3, with D possibly matching TRBD2 (5 bases). Trimming stripped 0 bases from V and 3 bases from J, with 10 bases between. The germline V gene encodes CDR1 SGHVS and CDR2 FQNEAQ. The CDR3 runs to 15 residues. This CDR3 is CASSLALRGTDTQYF. CDR3 sequence (DNA): TGTGCCAGCAGCTTAGCCCTTCGGGGTACAGATACGCAGTATTTT. The variable domain in full, with the rest retrieved from reference TRBV7-8 and TRBJ2-3, is GAGVSQSPRYKVAKRGQDVALRCDPISGHVSLFWYQQALGQGPEFLTYFQNEAQLDKSGLPSDRFFAERPEGSVSTLKIQRTQQEDSAVYLCASSLALRGTDTQYFGPGTRLTVL.

The sample holds one count of this clone. This rearrangement joins TRBV19 to TRBJ1-2, with 8 bases matching TRBD1. Germline V gene lookup returns CDR1 LNHDA and CDR2 SQIVND (reference sequence). The ends lost 4 bases at V and 0 bases at J; junction bases unmatched: 10. This CDR3 region has 17 residues. In nucleotides, the CDR3 is TGTGCCAGTAGTAGACAGGGGAGGTCTACGACTAACTATGGCTACACCTTC. It specifies CASSRQGRSTTNYGYTF. The variable domain in full, with the rest retrieved from reference TRBV19 and TRBJ1-2, is DGGITQSPKYLFRKEGQNVTLSCEQNLNHDAMYWYRQDPGQGLRLIYYSQIVNDFQKGDIAEGYSVSREKKESFPLTVTSAQKNPTAFYLCASSRQGRSTTNYGYTFGSGTRLTVV.

The V gene is TRBV25-1, the J gene TRBJ2-2; weak D call: TRBD1 (6 bases). The V end was cut by 7 bases, the J end by 5 bases, with 8 bases between. This CDR3 spans 12 amino acids. Germline CDR1 MGHDK, CDR2 SYGVNS. CDR3 loop: CASNTGTGELFF. The CDR3 nucleotides are TGTGCCAGCAATACAGGGACCGGGGAGCTGTTTTTT.

The chain carries TRBV7-9 and TRBJ2-7; a weak D match, TRBD1 (6 bases). The CDR3 spans 14 residues. Germline CDR1 and CDR2: SEHNR and FQNEAQ (reference sequence). V was trimmed by 2 bases and J by 3 bases, leaving 11 bases between them. DNA of the CDR3: TGTGCCAGCAGCTTACAGGGGAGAAACTACGAGCAGTACTTC. As protein: CASSLQGRNYEQYF.

This sequence joins TRBV9 and TRBJ2-7; 8 nucleotides line up with TRBD2. CDR3 length: 15 residues. Losses at the gene ends were 0 bases for V and 4 bases for J; bases not matched to a gene: 6. CDR1 is SGDLS and CDR2 is YYNGEE in the germline V gene. The CDR3 loop is CASSVDPGGQYEQYF. The CDR3, as DNA: TGTGCCAGCAGCGTAGATCCGGGGGGGCAGTACGAGCAGTACTTC.

The chain uses TRBV6-6 and TRBJ2-5; D may be TRBD1 (6 bases). This CDR3 contains 13 residues. Trimming took 7 bases from V and 5 from J, leaving 14 bases between them. The V gene's germline CDR1 is MNHNY and CDR2 SVGAGI (reference sequence). The CDR3 DNA follows: TGTGCCAGCACCCTACAGGGCTGGGAGACCCAGTACTTC. Translating gives CASTLQGWETQYF.

This clone appeared a few times. The chain links TRBV5-6 to TRBJ1-2; D possibly corresponds to TRBD1 (6 bases). V was pared by 1 base and J by 4 bases, with 11 bases between. CDR3 length equals 14 residues. CDR1 and CDR2 (germline): SGHDT, YYEEEE. CDR3: CASSLRGTSYGYTF. DNA of the CDR3: TGTGCCAGCAGCTTGAGGGGGACGAGCTATGGCTACACCTTC.

The V gene is TRBV7-2, the J gene TRBJ2-1; D possibly corresponds to TRBD2 (5 bases). The CDR3 length is 15 residues. From germline, CDR1 is SGHTA and CDR2 FQGNSA. The ends were cut back, 1 base at V and 2 bases at J, with 9 bases in the middle. The CDR3 reads CASSLEPGTYNEQFF. CDR3 bases: TGTGCCAGCAGCTTAGAACCGGGGACCTACAATGAGCAGTTCTTC.

The chain uses TRBV10-3 and TRBJ1-4, with D hard to call. V lost 3 bases to trimming and J lost 8 bases, with 22 bases between them. CDR1 ENHRY and CDR2 SYGVKD come from the germline V gene. There are 17 residues in the CDR3. The CDR3: CAISEHPRGSEREKLFF. CDR3 DNA sequence: TGTGCCATCAGTGAACACCCTAGAGGGTCGGAGAGGGAAAAACTGTTTTTT.

The CDR3 spells CASSLIPGRGGYEQYF. The DNA for the CDR3 is TGCGCCAGCAGCCTGATCCCCGGTCGGGGAGGATACGAGCAGTACTTC. V gene TRBV5-1 combines with J gene TRBJ2-7; TRBD2 is a possible D gene (6 bases). CDR3 length equals 16 residues. V lost 4 bases and J lost 4, with 21 bases in between. Germline CDR1 and CDR2: SGHRS and YFSETQ.

The rearrangement joins TRBV6-6 to TRBJ2-7; TRBD1 agrees at 11 bases. The germline V gene has CDR1 MNHNY and CDR2 SVGAGI (reference sequence). There are 13 residues in the CDR3. V shed 8 bases, J shed 3 bases, and the junction held 3 bases outside the gene matches. In DNA form, the CDR3 reads TGTGCCAGCGGCGGGACAGGGGGCTACGAGCAGTACTTC. It encodes CASGGTGGYEQYF.

V and J are TRBV2 and TRBJ2-3; maybe TRBD2 (7 bases). V lost 8 bases and J lost 4, with 13 bases in between. The CDR3 has 13 residues. Germline lookup yields CDR1 SNHLY and CDR2 FYNNEI. The CDR3 loop reads CASGGASADTQYF. In DNA form, the CDR3 reads TGTGCCAGCGGGGGGGCTTCGGCAGATACGCAGTATTTT.

This clone has more than one count but fewer than ten. The chain joins TRBV5-5 to TRBJ1-2; possible D gene TRBD1, 6 bases. Germline values: CDR1 SGHKS, CDR2 YYEKEE (reference sequence). CDR3 length equals 15 residues. The V end was cut by 3 bases, the J end by 0 bases, with 12 bases between. The CDR3 DNA reads as TGTGCCAGCAGCTCGGGACATCTAGCTAACTATGGCTACACCTTC. Its translation is CASSSGHLANYGYTF.

J is TRBJ1-1 and V is TRBV5-1, with a weak D call TRBD1 (6 bases). The germline V gene encodes CDR1 SGHRS and CDR2 YFSETQ. Trimming took 1 base from V and 2 from J, leaving 21 bases between them. This CDR3 has 18 residues. The CDR3 protein is CASSLLRTGSGANTEAFF. The CDR3 DNA follows: TGCGCCAGCAGCTTGTTAAGAACAGGGAGTGGGGCAAACACTGAAGCTTTCTTT.